Listed below are T cell receptor beta chains from one sample, sequenced in a study of CD8+ T cells in alopecia areata. Some clones are missing from TCRdb's copy, which holds only in-frame ones; the method was immunoSEQ multiplex PCR. In the table there are fewer than 110,000 clones, roughly three fifths of which are singletons. Sequencing used CD8+ T cells sorted from blood, obtained at week 56, from a patient treated with tofacitinib. The receptors shown here come from a human donor with alopecia areata. The CDR3 runs from the conserved cysteine through the conserved F or W. A D gene is named only where the DNA matches it firmly. Clone size is given for some rows only: seen once, a few or many times, or a class if the clone is expanded.

len: 11; j_gene: TRBJ2-1; d_gene: NA; v_gene: TRBV6-5; abundance: NA; CDR3aa: CASSYGPEQFF; CDR3nt: TGTGCCAGCAGTTACGGCCCCGAGCAGTTCTTC
len: 17; j_gene: TRBJ2-2; d_gene: NA; v_gene: TRBV5-4; abundance: once; CDR3aa: CASSRRPGDSGTGELFF; CDR3nt: TGTGCCAGCAGCCGCCGACCGGGGGACTCGGGCACCGGGGAGCTGTTTTTT
len: 13; j_gene: TRBJ2-7; d_gene: TRBD1; v_gene: TRBV2; abundance: NA; CDR3aa: CASIIQGAYEQYF; CDR3nt: TGTGCCAGCATCATCCAGGGGGCCTACGAGCAGTACTTC
len: 10; j_gene: TRBJ2-2; d_gene: NA; v_gene: TRBV20-1; abundance: NA; CDR3aa: CSAGTGELFF; CDR3nt: TGCAGTGCGGGCACCGGGGAGCTGTTTTTT
len: 17; j_gene: TRBJ2-5; d_gene: NA; v_gene: TRBV7-3; abundance: few; CDR3aa: CASSLTGGASGQETQYF; CDR3nt: TGTGCCAGCAGCTTAACCGGGGGCGCTAGCGGACAAGAGACCCAGTACTTC
len: 15; j_gene: TRBJ2-7; d_gene: NA; v_gene: TRBV27; abundance: NA; CDR3aa: CASSLGLAGSYEQYF; CDR3nt: TGTGCCAGCAGTTTAGGTCTGGCGGGCTCCTACGAGCAGTACTTC
len: 13; j_gene: TRBJ2-5; d_gene: NA; v_gene: TRBV28; abundance: NA; CDR3aa: CASREGYGGTQYF; CDR3nt: TGTGCCAGCAGGGAGGGGTATGGGGGGACCCAGTACTTC
len: 15; j_gene: TRBJ2-3; d_gene: NA; v_gene: TRBV7-9; abundance: few; CDR3aa: CASSPGQGWVDTQYF; CDR3nt: TGTGCCAGCAGCCCGGGGCAGGGATGGGTAGATACGCAGTATTTT
len: 15; j_gene: TRBJ2-3; d_gene: NA; v_gene: TRBV5-1; abundance: once; CDR3aa: CASSLSWQGPDTQYF; CDR3nt: TGCGCCAGCAGCTTGTCGTGGCAGGGCCCAGATACGCAGTATTTT
len: 11; j_gene: TRBJ1-1; d_gene: NA; v_gene: TRBV29-1; abundance: NA; CDR3aa: CSVEGSAEAFF; CDR3nt: TGCAGCGTCGAAGGAAGCGCTGAAGCTTTCTTT
len: 16; j_gene: TRBJ1-2; d_gene: NA; v_gene: TRBV7-9; abundance: NA; CDR3aa: CASSDLNGRSDYGYTF; CDR3nt: TGTGCCAGCAGCGACCTTAACGGCAGGAGTGACTATGGCTACACCTTC
len: 17; j_gene: TRBJ2-6; d_gene: TRBD1; v_gene: TRBV18; abundance: NA; CDR3aa: CASSPGQAVFGANVLTF; CDR3nt: TGTGCCAGCTCACCAGGACAGGCGGTCTTCGGGGCCAACGTCCTGACTTTC
len: 12; j_gene: TRBJ1-1; d_gene: TRBD1; v_gene: TRBV9; abundance: NA; CDR3aa: CASDPGGTEAFF; CDR3nt: TGTGCCAGCGATCCAGGGGGCACTGAAGCTTTCTTT
len: 11; j_gene: TRBJ1-1; d_gene: NA; v_gene: TRBV30; abundance: NA; CDR3aa: CAWRGNTEAFF; CDR3nt: TGTGCCTGGAGAGGGAACACTGAAGCTTTCTTT
len: 14; j_gene: TRBJ2-5; d_gene: TRBD1; v_gene: TRBV13; abundance: NA; CDR3aa: CASSIGQGLETQYF; CDR3nt: TGTGCCAGCAGCATAGGACAGGGGTTGGAGACCCAGTACTTC
len: 13; j_gene: TRBJ1-2; d_gene: NA; v_gene: TRBV5-1; abundance: NA; CDR3aa: CASRRIPLYGYTF; CDR3nt: TGCGCCAGCAGGAGGATCCCGCTGTATGGCTACACCTTC
len: 16; j_gene: TRBJ2-3; d_gene: TRBD2; v_gene: TRBV12-5; abundance: few; CDR3aa: CASGPGGAASTDTQYF; CDR3nt: TGTGCTAGTGGCCCCGGGGGGGCGGCTAGCACAGATACGCAGTATTTT
len: 17; j_gene: TRBJ2-1; d_gene: TRBD2; v_gene: TRBV4-2; abundance: NA; CDR3aa: CASSQTSGGAFLNEQFF; CDR3nt: TGTGCCAGCAGCCAGACTAGCGGGGGGGCATTTCTCAATGAGCAGTTCTTC
len: 16; j_gene: TRBJ1-1; d_gene: NA; v_gene: TRBV19; abundance: NA; CDR3aa: CASSIGGSLGGTEAFF; CDR3nt: TGTGCCAGTAGTATAGGAGGCAGCCTGGGCGGCACTGAAGCTTTCTTT
len: 18; j_gene: TRBJ2-5; d_gene: TRBD2; v_gene: TRBV5-1; abundance: NA; CDR3aa: CASSCLAGDWVIGETQYF; CDR3nt: TGCGCCAGCAGCTGTTTAGCGGGGGATTGGGTCATCGGAGAGACCCAGTACTTC
len: 14; j_gene: TRBJ1-5; d_gene: TRBD1; v_gene: TRBV2; abundance: NA; CDR3aa: CASSRGQENQPQHF; CDR3nt: TGTGCCAGCAGTCGGGGACAGGAAAATCAGCCCCAGCATTTT
len: 12; j_gene: TRBJ2-2; d_gene: NA; v_gene: TRBV7-2; abundance: few; CDR3aa: CASSFGGWELFF; CDR3nt: TGTGCCAGCAGCTTTGGGGGATGGGAGCTGTTTTTT
len: 14; j_gene: TRBJ1-5; d_gene: NA; v_gene: TRBV10-3; abundance: once; CDR3aa: CATGGTMSNQPQHF; CDR3nt: TGTGCCACCGGGGGGACGATGAGCAATCAGCCCCAGCATTTT
len: 14; j_gene: TRBJ2-7; d_gene: NA; v_gene: TRBV4-1; abundance: NA; CDR3aa: CASSQEVDVYEQYF; CDR3nt: TGCGCCAGCAGCCAAGAGGTGGATGTCTACGAGCAGTACTTC
len: 13; j_gene: TRBJ1-2; d_gene: TRBD1; v_gene: TRBV29-1; abundance: few; CDR3aa: CSVPTGYDYGYTF; CDR3nt: TGCAGCGTTCCGACAGGGTATGACTATGGCTACACCTTC
len: 15; j_gene: TRBJ1-1; d_gene: NA; v_gene: TRBV4-1; abundance: NA; CDR3aa: CASTPGYQMNTEAFF; CDR3nt: TGCGCCAGCACCCCAGGGTACCAAATGAACACTGAAGCTTTCTTT
len: 14; j_gene: TRBJ2-5; d_gene: NA; v_gene: TRBV2; abundance: NA; CDR3aa: CASSEETLQETQYF; CDR3nt: TGTGCCAGCAGTGAAGAGACACTACAAGAGACCCAGTACTTC
len: 14; j_gene: TRBJ1-5; d_gene: NA; v_gene: TRBV4-1; abundance: NA; CDR3aa: CASRKVGGNQPQHF; CDR3nt: TGCGCCAGCAGAAAGGTCGGGGGAAATCAGCCCCAGCATTTT
len: 17; j_gene: TRBJ2-6; d_gene: NA; v_gene: TRBV11-2; abundance: NA; CDR3aa: CASSQRDMHSGANVLTF; CDR3nt: TGTGCCAGCAGCCAGCGGGACATGCACTCTGGGGCCAACGTCCTGACTTTC
len: 15; j_gene: TRBJ2-2; d_gene: NA; v_gene: TRBV2; abundance: NA; CDR3aa: CASPPEATETGELFF; CDR3nt: TGTGCCAGCCCCCCGGAAGCCACGGAGACCGGGGAGCTGTTTTTT
len: 15; j_gene: TRBJ2-7; d_gene: TRBD1; v_gene: TRBV5-1; abundance: NA; CDR3aa: CASSPYRDRGYEQYF; CDR3nt: TGCGCCAGCAGCCCATACCGGGACAGGGGCTACGAGCAGTACTTC
len: 14; j_gene: TRBJ2-2; d_gene: NA; v_gene: TRBV13; abundance: few; CDR3aa: CASSLVDVTGELFF; CDR3nt: TGTGCCAGCAGCTTAGTTGATGTCACCGGGGAGCTGTTTTTT
len: 13; j_gene: TRBJ2-5; d_gene: NA; v_gene: TRBV29-1; abundance: NA; CDR3aa: CSASWGAEETQYF; CDR3nt: TGCAGCGCCTCATGGGGGGCGGAAGAGACCCAGTACTTC
len: 12; j_gene: TRBJ2-1; d_gene: NA; v_gene: TRBV25-1; abundance: few; CDR3aa: CASSDLGNEQFF; CDR3nt: TGTGCCAGCAGTGATCTCGGGAATGAGCAGTTCTTC
len: 13; j_gene: TRBJ2-5; d_gene: NA; v_gene: TRBV2; abundance: few; CDR3aa: CASIGNDGETQYF; CDR3nt: TGTGCCAGCATTGGGAATGACGGGGAGACCCAGTACTTC
len: 19; j_gene: TRBJ2-2; d_gene: NA; v_gene: TRBV19; abundance: NA; CDR3aa: CASSWGGDSEHRNTGELFF; CDR3nt: TGTGCCAGTAGTTGGGGTGGTGATTCTGAACACCGGAACACCGGGGAGCTGTTTTTT
len: 16; j_gene: TRBJ2-5; d_gene: NA; v_gene: TRBV4-2; abundance: NA; CDR3aa: CASSQEERVRQETQYF; CDR3nt: TGTGCCAGCAGCCAAGAGGAGCGGGTGAGACAAGAGACCCAGTACTTC
len: 14; j_gene: TRBJ2-7; d_gene: NA; v_gene: TRBV30; abundance: NA; CDR3aa: CAWNSGGAPDEQYF; CDR3nt: TGTGCCTGGAATAGTGGTGGGGCTCCCGACGAGCAGTACTTC
len: 15; j_gene: TRBJ2-1; d_gene: NA; v_gene: TRBV5-1; abundance: NA; CDR3aa: CASSSPDLPGNEQFF; CDR3nt: TGCGCCAGCAGCTCGCCTGACTTACCGGGAAATGAGCAGTTCTTC
len: 14; j_gene: TRBJ2-1; d_gene: NA; v_gene: TRBV5-1; abundance: few; CDR3aa: CASSGGTEYNEQFF; CDR3nt: TGCGCCAGCAGCGGAGGGACAGAGTACAATGAGCAGTTCTTC
len: 14; j_gene: TRBJ2-7; d_gene: TRBD1; v_gene: TRBV29-1; abundance: few; CDR3aa: CSVVGDRGTYEQYF; CDR3nt: TGCAGCGTTGTTGGGGACAGGGGCACCTACGAGCAGTACTTC
len: 13; j_gene: TRBJ2-2; d_gene: TRBD2; v_gene: TRBV29-1; abundance: few; CDR3aa: CSVAGGSGGELFF; CDR3nt: TGCAGCGTTGCCGGGGGGTCGGGCGGGGAGCTGTTTTTT
len: 15; j_gene: TRBJ2-7; d_gene: NA; v_gene: TRBV5-1; abundance: NA; CDR3aa: CASSFRADLSYEQYF; CDR3nt: TGCGCCAGCAGCTTTAGGGCAGACCTCTCCTACGAGCAGTACTTC
len: 18; j_gene: TRBJ1-3; d_gene: NA; v_gene: TRBV15; abundance: few; CDR3aa: CATSRDAPDHYSGNTIYF; CDR3nt: TGTGCCACCAGCAGAGATGCGCCTGATCATTACTCTGGAAACACCATATATTTT
len: 15; j_gene: TRBJ2-2; d_gene: NA; v_gene: TRBV7-7; abundance: few; CDR3aa: CASSPRVLDTGELFF; CDR3nt: TGTGCCAGCAGCCCGAGGGTCTTAGACACCGGGGAGCTGTTTTTT
len: 15; j_gene: TRBJ1-5; d_gene: NA; v_gene: TRBV14; abundance: NA; CDR3aa: CASSTCGQINQPQHF; CDR3nt: TGTGCCAGCAGCACATGCGGACAGATAAATCAGCCCCAGCATTTT
len: 14; j_gene: TRBJ2-7; d_gene: NA; v_gene: TRBV5-6; abundance: few; CDR3aa: CASSLGGYSYEQYF; CDR3nt: TGTGCCAGCAGCTTGGGGGGCTACTCCTACGAGCAGTACTTC
len: 14; j_gene: TRBJ2-4; d_gene: TRBD2; v_gene: TRBV25-1; abundance: few; CDR3aa: CASSPTRGGNIQYF; CDR3nt: TGTGCCAGCAGCCCAACTCGCGGGGGAAACATTCAGTACTTC
len: 16; j_gene: TRBJ1-2; d_gene: TRBD1; v_gene: TRBV29-1; abundance: once; CDR3aa: CSVVGAYPTGIYGYTF; CDR3nt: TGCAGCGTTGTAGGGGCTTATCCGACAGGGATCTATGGCTACACCTTC
len: 16; j_gene: TRBJ1-2; d_gene: NA; v_gene: TRBV25-1; abundance: NA; CDR3aa: CASSEFLPAQNYGYTF; CDR3nt: TGTGCCAGCAGTGAATTTCTACCAGCCCAAAACTATGGCTACACCTTC
len: 14; j_gene: TRBJ2-2; d_gene: NA; v_gene: TRBV13; abundance: NA; CDR3aa: CASSRARGAGELFF; CDR3nt: TGTGCCAGCAGCCGAGCCCGGGGCGCCGGGGAGCTGTTTTTT
len: 12; j_gene: TRBJ2-5; d_gene: NA; v_gene: TRBV7-2; abundance: once; CDR3aa: CASSLNDPTQYF; CDR3nt: TGTGCCAGCAGCTTAAACGATCCGACCCAGTACTTC
len: 14; j_gene: TRBJ2-3; d_gene: NA; v_gene: TRBV6-1; abundance: NA; CDR3aa: CASTGGGHWDTQYF; CDR3nt: TGTGCCAGCACTGGCGGGGGCCATTGGGATACGCAGTATTTT
len: 12; j_gene: TRBJ2-1; d_gene: TRBD1; v_gene: TRBV29-1; abundance: few; CDR3aa: CSVFTGGGEQFF; CDR3nt: TGCAGCGTTTTTACAGGGGGCGGTGAGCAGTTCTTC